What follows are 17 T cell receptor beta chains derived from one specimen sequenced in a study of cytomegalovirus exposure and HLA in healthy donors. The primer mix had 60 Vbeta and 13 Jbeta primers. Repertoires were generated with immunoSEQ multiplex PCR, while TCRdb's copy carries only in-frame clones and drops some. Among around 120,000 clones listed, roughly 80% were seen once. Sequenced sample: PBMCs. The receptor source for this set is a woman aged 40-49 years in good health and CMV-seronegative.

The chain links TRBV7-9 to TRBJ2-3; a possible D gene is TRBD1 (6 bases). Germline assignment: CDR1 SEHNR and CDR2 FQNEAQ (reference sequence). Trimming stripped 5 bases from V and 2 bases from J, with 11 bases between. The CDR3 is 14 residues long. This chain's CDR3 is CASSIGTLTDTQYF. Written as DNA, the CDR3 is TGTGCCAGCAGCATCGGGACACTCACAGATACGCAGTATTTT.

The chain recombines TRBV6-6 with TRBJ1-2; TRBD1 matches at 9 bases. V was pared by 4 bases and J by 5 bases, with 5 bases of the junction left unmatched. The CDR3 length is 14 residues. Germline values: CDR1 MNHNY, CDR2 SVGAGI (reference sequence). The CDR3 is CASSLGQGFYGYTF. In DNA, the CDR3 is TGTGCCAGCAGTTTGGGACAGGGATTTTATGGCTACACCTTC.

The rearrangement links TRBV19 to TRBJ2-7; 10 bases line up with TRBD1. Trimming at V came to 2 bases and at J to 3 bases, leaving 4 bases not matched to a gene. This CDR3 comprises 15 residues. Germline CDR1 reads LNHDA; CDR2 reads SQIVND (reference sequence). The DNA of the CDR3 is TGTGCCAGTAGTATAAAGGGACAGGGGAGCTACGAGCAGTACTTC. It encodes CASSIKGQGSYEQYF.

There are a few counts of this clone. The genes are TRBV5-5 and TRBJ2-2, with TRBD2 matching over 9 bases. The CDR3 length is 16 residues. The ends lost 1 base at V and 6 bases at J; junction bases unmatched: 7. Germline CDR1 is SGHKS and CDR2 is YYEKEE (reference sequence). The CDR3: CASSLTAGGRAGELFF. CDR3 sequence (DNA): TGTGCCAGCAGCTTGACTGCGGGAGGGCGGGCCGGGGAGCTGTTTTTT.

The chain is built from TRBV4-3 and TRBJ1-2; TRBD1 matches at 8 bases. J gave up 4 bases and V 1 base, and 5 bases lay outside the gene matches. CDR1 is LGHNA and CDR2 is YSLEER in the germline V gene. The CDR3 length is 15 residues. CDR3 region: CASSQVRTGPYGYTF. The CDR3 coding sequence is TGCGCCAGCAGCCAAGTTCGGACAGGGCCCTATGGCTACACCTTC.

The V gene is TRBV10-2, the J gene TRBJ1-2; 12 nucleotides line up with TRBD1. CDR3 length: 16 residues. V was clipped by 1 base and J by 2 bases; unmatched bases: 2. Looked up from germline, CDR1 is WSHSY and CDR2 is SAAADI. CDR3 residues: CASSELGTGGNYGYTF. CDR3 sequence (DNA): TGCGCCAGCAGTGAGTTGGGGACAGGGGGCAACTATGGCTACACCTTC.

The chain recombines TRBV6-5 with TRBJ2-5, with D hard to call. Near its end, the DNA agrees better with TRBJ2-7, so the J call may be wrong. This CDR3 comprises 14 residues. The V gene's germline CDR1 is MNHEY and CDR2 SVGAGI. The CDR3 reads CASSYSNRAYEQYF. CDR3 in DNA: TGTGCCAGCAGTTACTCCAACAGAGCTTACGAGCAGTACTTC.

The V gene is TRBV7-6, the J gene TRBJ1-4; TRBD1 matches at 11 bases. The V and J ends lost 5 bases and 6 bases, in that order; junction bases with no gene match: 8. The CDR3 is made up of 16 amino acids. Looked up from germline, CDR1 is SGHVS and CDR2 is FNYEAQ. This CDR3 is CASSVGQGEFHEKLFF. CDR3 nucleotides: TGTGCCAGCAGCGTGGGACAGGGGGAGTTCCATGAAAAACTGTTTTTT. The complete variable domain, with remaining parts taken from reference TRBV7-6 and TRBJ1-4, reads GAGVSQSPRYKVTKRGQDVALRCDPISGHVSLYWYRQALGQGPEFLTYFNYEAQQDKSGLPNDRFSAERPEGSISTLTIQRTEQRDSAMYRCASSVGQGEFHEKLFFGSGTQLSVL.

This sequence joins TRBV29-1 and TRBJ2-7, with 8 nucleotides matching TRBD1. This CDR3 is built from 14 residues. J gave up 4 bases and V 2 bases, and 7 bases lay outside the gene matches. Germline V gene data show CDR1 as SQVTM and CDR2 as ANQGSEA. DNA of the CDR3: TGCAGCGTTGAATCGAGCGACAGGGGATACGAGCAGTACTTC. Its protein is CSVESSDRGYEQYF.

This clone rates as medium-sized. The chain carries TRBV7-8 and TRBJ2-1, with 8 bases lining up with TRBD2. The junction had 2 bases not matched to a gene; V was cut back by 1 base and J by 0 bases. The germline CDR1 and CDR2 sequences are SGHVS and FQNEAQ. The CDR3 has 16 residues. The CDR3 sequence is CASSLVSGVSYNEQFF. The DNA for the CDR3 is TGTGCCAGCAGCTTAGTTAGCGGGGTCTCCTACAATGAGCAGTTCTTC. Full variable domain (missing parts from reference TRBV7-8 and TRBJ2-1): GAGVSQSPRYKVAKRGQDVALRCDPISGHVSLFWYQQALGQGPEFLTYFQNEAQLDKSGLPSDRFFAERPEGSVSTLKIQRTQQEDSAVYLCASSLVSGVSYNEQFFGPGTRLTVL.

The chain couples TRBV14 to TRBJ1-1; D call uncertain. This CDR3 is built from 13 residues. Germline loops: CDR1 SGHDN, CDR2 FVKESK. Trimming took 6 bases from V and 6 from J, leaving 14 bases between them. As DNA, the CDR3 is TGTGCCAGCAGTTTCTCCTTGTCCGCTGAAGCTTTCTTT. It translates to CASSFSLSAEAFF.

This clone was seen a few times. The chain recombines TRBV9 with TRBJ1-5, with a possible D match to TRBD1 (5 bases). Deletions cut 3 bases from V and 6 bases from J, with 13 bases between. The CDR3 is made up of 14 amino acids. The germline V gene encodes CDR1 SGDLS and CDR2 YYNGEE. This chain's CDR3 is CASSGGAGGQPQHF. DNA for the CDR3: TGTGCCAGCAGCGGAGGGGCGGGAGGTCAGCCCCAGCATTTT.

This chain links TRBV27 with TRBJ2-7; 7 bases are shared with TRBD1. Germline CDR1 MNHEY, CDR2 SMNVEV (reference sequence). V was clipped by 6 bases and J by 3 bases; unmatched bases: 11. This CDR3 contains 15 residues. CDR3 sequence reads: CASSPNQDRIYEQYF. The CDR3 region has the DNA TGTGCCAGCAGCCCCAACCAGGACAGGATCTACGAGCAGTACTTC.

This chain uses TRBV29-1 with TRBJ2-3; D not certain. The V end was cut by 5 bases, the J end by 4 bases, with 10 bases between. The CDR3 spans 12 residues. CDR1 and CDR2 from the germline V gene are SQVTM and ANQGSEA. The CDR3 DNA sequence: TGCAGCGTTCTCAGGAACCCAGATACGCAGTATTTT. Amino acids: CSVLRNPDTQYF.

This rearrangement joins TRBV7-2 to TRBJ1-5, with 9 bases lining up with TRBD1. J gave up 5 bases and V 5 bases, and 4 bases lay outside the gene matches. CDR3 length: 14 amino acids. Looked up from germline, CDR1 is SGHTA and CDR2 is FQGNSA. The CDR3: CASSPGTGYQPQHF. The CDR3 DNA reads TGTGCCAGCAGCCCCGGGACAGGGTATCAGCCCCAGCATTTT.

The chain is built from TRBV2 and TRBJ2-2; 8 bases agree with TRBD1. CDR1 is SNHLY and CDR2 is FYNNEI in the germline V gene. The CDR3 extends over 14 amino acids. J was trimmed by 4 bases and V by 6 bases; bases with no gene match: 4. DNA for the CDR3: TGTGCCAGCAGGACCGGGACAGGCACCGGGGAGCTGTTTTTT. Translation: CASRTGTGTGELFF.

J is TRBJ1-1 and V is TRBV19; 8 nucleotides match TRBD1. After removal of 5 bases from V and 3 bases from J, the junction contained 11 bases not matched to a gene. The CDR3 loop spans 16 amino acids. CDR1 and CDR2 (germline): LNHDA, SQIVND (reference sequence). The CDR3 is CASSSAGQGGDTEAFF. In nucleotides, the CDR3 is TGTGCCAGTAGTTCCGCCGGACAGGGAGGTGACACTGAAGCTTTCTTT.